This entry features one TCR beta chain sequence. Its matching antigen is unknown. In the original workflow: Junction-only immunoSEQ sequences carried no quality scores, so filtering differed. Generated by immunoSEQ multiplex PCR, the TCRdb table keeps only in-frame clones and is missing some. For V, J and clone size, that table is used; D and trimming come from the DNA. The data show about 2.1 million clones, with 85% to 95% seen just once and roughly 1.7% held by the top ten. This sample was included in a study of shared clonotypes between healthy human individuals. Terminally differentiated effector memory CD45RA+ cells were excluded from the naive CD8 cells, which were CD45RO-negative and positively selected for CCR7. Germline values: CDR1 LNHDA, CDR2 SQIVND (reference sequence). The CDR3 is 15 amino acids. The V segment lost 4 bases and the J segment 4 bases; nucleotides outside the gene matches: 2.

Overall study findings and caveats: Naive CD4 clonotypes overlapped across a handful of donors at around 4.7%.

Sequenced: naive CD8+ T cells from PBMCs. The rearrangement joins TRBV19 to TRBJ2-1; 12 bases are a match to TRBD2. This receptor was taken from a man younger than 35 in good health. Some clones in this sample may be carry-over from other donors' samples. CDR3 amino acids: CASSTTSGRYNEQFF. DNA of the CDR3: TGTGCCAGTAGTACCACTAGCGGGAGGTACAATGAGCAGTTCTTC. Using reference TRBV19 and TRBJ2-1 for the parts outside the CDR3, the full variable domain is DGGITQSPKYLFRKEGQNVTLSCEQNLNHDAMYWYRQDPGQGLRLIYYSQIVNDFQKGDIAEGYSVSREKKESFPLTVTSAQKNPTAFYLCASSTTSGRYNEQFFGPGTRLTVL.